The clone carrying this T cell receptor (beta chain) was recorded a few times. Trimming took off 0 bases at V and 2 bases at J, with 12 bases between the two ends. The CDR3 loop spans 16 amino acids. CDR1 is SGHTA, CDR2 FQGTGA, per germline. Each CDR3 protein is one row after TCRdb ran MiXCR on the RT-PCR reads. The sample holds about 680,000 distinct CDR3 sequences, more than 13% seen once. This clonotype was obtained from a female donor in good health, serving as a healthy control. This chain connects TRBV7-3 to TRBJ2-3, with D possibly TRBD1 on 5 matching bases. Sequencing was carried out using memory CD4+ T cells from blood. The CDR3 sequence: CASSLTTASDTDTQYF. The CDR3 DNA follows: TGTGCCAGCAGCTTAACGACAGCCAGTGACACAGATACGCAGTATTTT.